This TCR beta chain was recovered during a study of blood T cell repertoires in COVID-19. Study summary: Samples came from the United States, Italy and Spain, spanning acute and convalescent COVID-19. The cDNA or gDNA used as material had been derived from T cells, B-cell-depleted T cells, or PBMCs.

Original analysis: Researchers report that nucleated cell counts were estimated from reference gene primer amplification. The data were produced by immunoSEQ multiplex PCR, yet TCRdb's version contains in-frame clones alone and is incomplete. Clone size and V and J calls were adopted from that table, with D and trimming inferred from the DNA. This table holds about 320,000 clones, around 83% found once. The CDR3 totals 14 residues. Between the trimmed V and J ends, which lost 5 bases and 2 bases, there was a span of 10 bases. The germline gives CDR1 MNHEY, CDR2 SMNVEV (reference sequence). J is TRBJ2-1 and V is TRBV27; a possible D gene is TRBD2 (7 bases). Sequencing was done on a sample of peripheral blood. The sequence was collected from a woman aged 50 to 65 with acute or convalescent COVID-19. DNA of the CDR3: TGTGCCAGCAGTGGGAGGGGGACCTACAATGAGCAGTTCTTC. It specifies CASSGRGTYNEQFF.